These 15 T cell receptor beta chains were sequenced from one sample in a study of cytomegalovirus exposure and HLA in healthy donors. It was with 60 Vbeta and 13 Jbeta primers that the PCR ran. Sequenced by immunoSEQ multiplex PCR; TCRdb stores in-frame clones only, minus some. The sample lists around 200,000 clones, 86% seen once, with approximately 0.31% in the top ten. The sequenced sample consisted of PBMCs. Receptors originate from a woman in her 30s in good health and CMV-seronegative.

Only a few counts were recorded for this clone. The chain carries TRBV6-1 and TRBJ2-3; 8 bases are shared with TRBD2. The trim removed 8 bases at V and 10 bases at J, leaving 5 bases unmatched. Germline assignment: CDR1 MNHNS and CDR2 SASEGT. The CDR3 loop spans 11 amino acids. The CDR3 spells CASSPGLAQYF. The CDR3 DNA is TGTGCCAGCTCCCCGGGACTAGCGCAGTATTTT.

J is TRBJ2-3 and V is TRBV7-3; 8 bases are shared with TRBD2. The CDR3 contains 14 residues. With V trimmed by 5 bases and J by 3 bases, 4 bases remained unmatched. Germline loops: CDR1 SGHTA, CDR2 FQGTGA. The CDR3 nucleotides are TGTGCCAGCAGCCTCGGGGGGGCAACAGATACGCAGTATTTT. This translates into CASSLGGATDTQYF. The entire variable domain, with the rest obtained from reference TRBV7-3 and TRBJ2-3, is as follows: GAGVSQTPSNKVTEKGKYVELRCDPISGHTALYWYRQSLGQGPEFLIYFQGTGAADDSGLPNDRFFAVRPEGSVSTLKIQRTERGDSAVYLCASSLGGATDTQYFGPGTRLTVL.

This clone turned up a few times. This CDR3 is CASSLGPGDHEQYF. Written as DNA, the CDR3 is TGCGCCAGCAGCTTGGGACCAGGGGATCACGAGCAGTACTTC. The rearrangement joins TRBV5-1 to TRBJ2-5; tentative D call: TRBD1 (6 bases). The J call may be incorrect, as the DNA end agrees better with TRBJ2-7. This CDR3 has 14 amino acids. CDR1 and CDR2 from the germline V gene are SGHRS and YFSETQ.

J is TRBJ2-1 and V is TRBV2; D might be TRBD2 (6 bases). Trimming took off 5 bases at V and 7 bases at J, with 9 bases between the two ends. Germline-derived CDR1 and CDR2 are SNHLY and FYNNEI. The CDR3 covers 12 residues. The CDR3 reads CASSIAENEQFF. CDR3 DNA: TGTGCCAGCAGTATAGCGGAAAATGAGCAGTTCTTC.

In nucleotides, the CDR3 is TGTGCCAGCTCACCCAGACAGGGACCCCCTGAAGGCTACACCTTC. Amino acid sequence: CASSPRQGPPEGYTF. The rearrangement uses TRBV18 and TRBJ1-2; 7 positions agree with TRBD1. After removal of 3 bases from V and 8 bases from J, the junction contained 12 bases not matched to a gene. CDR1 KGHSH and CDR2 LQKENI come from the germline V gene. This CDR3 is 15 amino acids long.

The V and J genes are TRBV18 and TRBJ2-3, with 12 positions matching TRBD2. This CDR3 region has 16 residues. Germline V CDR1 and CDR2: KGHSH, LQKENI. The V segment lost 1 base and the J segment 5 bases; nucleotides outside the gene matches: 4. CDR3 bases: TGTGCCAGCTCACCACAGCTAGCGGGGGGGATAGATACGCAGTATTTT. The encoded protein is CASSPQLAGGIDTQYF.

This clone is a singleton in its sample. One end of the junction fails to match germline, which may point to a read error. The chain employs TRBV28 and TRBJ2-1; 13 bases are shared with TRBD2. The CDR3 covers 15 residues. The V gene's germline CDR1 is MDHEN and CDR2 SYDVKM. CDR3 residues: CASSLWTSGSYEQFF. In DNA, the CDR3 is TGTGCCAGCAGTCTATGGACTAGCGGGAGCTATGAGCAGTTCTTC.

V is TRBV5-1 and J is TRBJ2-7; D is perhaps TRBD2 (5 bases). Per germline, CDR1 SGHRS and CDR2 YFSETQ. The ends were cut back, 4 bases at V and 3 bases at J, with 11 bases in the middle. CDR3 length: 13 amino acids. CDR3 amino acids: CASSDGGNYEQYF. The CDR3, as DNA: TGCGCCAGCAGCGACGGAGGAAACTACGAGCAGTACTTC.

A few counts support this clone. The CDR3 nucleotides are TGTGCCAGCAGCTTTGGGACAGGGGGCTTCGGGGCCGGGGAGCTGTTTTTT. It specifies CASSFGTGGFGAGELFF. The gene calls are TRBV5-4 and TRBJ2-2; 12 nucleotides agree with TRBD1. This CDR3 region has 17 residues. Germline lookup yields CDR1 SGHNT and CDR2 YYREEE (reference sequence). Trimming cost V 2 bases and J 6 bases; bases outside gene matches: 8.

V and J are TRBV6-6 and TRBJ1-5; D is unresolved. The CDR3 is made up of 14 amino acids. Germline CDR1 and CDR2: MNHNY and SVGAGI (reference sequence). Trimming stripped 2 bases from V and 0 bases from J, with 5 bases between. As DNA, the CDR3 is TGTGCCAGCAGTTACGTTAATAGCAATCAGCCCCAGCATTTT. Its translation: CASSYVNSNQPQHF.

This chain connects TRBV10-1 to TRBJ1-2; 12 nucleotides match TRBD1. CDR1 and CDR2 from the germline V gene are WNHNN and SYGVQD (reference sequence). The CDR3 is 15 amino acids. The V segment lost 8 bases and the J segment 8 bases; nucleotides outside the gene matches: 12. DNA of the CDR3: TGCGCCAGCCTCCATCCGGGACAGGGGGCTGGGGGCTACACCTTC. Translation gives CASLHPGQGAGGYTF.

This chain uses TRBV11-2 with TRBJ2-5; 7 nucleotides agree with TRBD2. The CDR3 loop spans 17 amino acids. The V and J ends lost 6 bases and 1 base, in that order; junction bases with no gene match: 14. Germline V gives CDR1 SGHAT, CDR2 FQNNGV. In DNA, the CDR3 is TGTGCCAGCAGTCAAACGGGGGGTATACACTCCCAAGAGACCCAGTACTTC. Its protein is CASSQTGGIHSQETQYF.

The chain has TRBV5-6 and TRBJ2-7; TRBD2 matches 9 bases. CDR3 size: 14 residues. The J segment lost 6 bases and the V segment lost 0 bases, leaving 4 bases of the junction unmatched. Germline V gene sequence: CDR1 SGHDT, CDR2 YYEEEE. The CDR3 DNA is TGTGCCAGCAGCTTGGCCCTAGCGGGGATCGAGCAGTACTTC. Translating it yields CASSLALAGIEQYF.

V and J are TRBV6-1 and TRBJ2-1; a weak D match, TRBD1 (6 bases). Trimming removed 0 bases at V and 4 bases at J, with 13 bases between. Germline V gives CDR1 MNHNS, CDR2 SASEGT. The CDR3 is 16 amino acids. The CDR3 is CASSEAVGHSYNEQFF. The CDR3 coding sequence is TGTGCCAGCAGTGAAGCGGTGGGACATTCTTACAATGAGCAGTTCTTC.

The gene calls are TRBV2 and TRBJ2-3; TRBD2 aligns across 10 bases. This CDR3 region has 16 residues. The V gene end was trimmed by 1 base and the J gene end by 2 bases; junction bases not matched to a gene: 3. Germline values: CDR1 SNHLY, CDR2 FYNNEI. In nucleotides, the CDR3 is TGTGCCAGCAGTGAAGAGGGACTAGCGAACACAGATACGCAGTATTTT. Its protein product is CASSEEGLANTDTQYF.